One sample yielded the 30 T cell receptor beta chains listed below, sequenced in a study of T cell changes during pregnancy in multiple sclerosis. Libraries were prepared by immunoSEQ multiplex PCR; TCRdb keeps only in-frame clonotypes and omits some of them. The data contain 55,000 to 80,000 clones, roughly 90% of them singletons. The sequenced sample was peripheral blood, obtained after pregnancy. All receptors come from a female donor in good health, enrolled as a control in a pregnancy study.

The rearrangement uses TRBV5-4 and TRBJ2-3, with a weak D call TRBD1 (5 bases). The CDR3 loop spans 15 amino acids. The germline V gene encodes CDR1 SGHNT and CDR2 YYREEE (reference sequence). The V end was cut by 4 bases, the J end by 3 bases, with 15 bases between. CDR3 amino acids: CASSDQRQGTDTQYF. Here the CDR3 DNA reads TGTGCCAGCAGCGACCAGCGCCAGGGAACAGATACGCAGTATTTT.

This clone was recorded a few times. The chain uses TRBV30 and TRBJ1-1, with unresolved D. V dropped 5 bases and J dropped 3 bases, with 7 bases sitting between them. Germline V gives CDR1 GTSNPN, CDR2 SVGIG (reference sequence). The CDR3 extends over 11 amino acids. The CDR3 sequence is CAWSEDTEAFF. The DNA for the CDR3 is TGTGCCTGGTCTGAGGACACTGAAGCTTTCTTT. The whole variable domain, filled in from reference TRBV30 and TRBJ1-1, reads SQTIHQWPATLVQPVGSPLSLECTVEGTSNPNLYWYRQAAGRGLQLLFYSVGIGQISSEVPQNLSASRPQDRQFILSSKKLLLSDSGFYLCAWSEDTEAFFGQGTRLTVV.

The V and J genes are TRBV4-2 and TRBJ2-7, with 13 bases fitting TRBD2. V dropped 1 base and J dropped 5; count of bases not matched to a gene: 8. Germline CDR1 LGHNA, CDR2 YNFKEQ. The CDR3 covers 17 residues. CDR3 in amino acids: CASSQVWTSGRVDEQYF. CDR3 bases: TGTGCCAGCAGCCAAGTGTGGACTAGCGGGAGAGTCGACGAGCAGTACTTC.

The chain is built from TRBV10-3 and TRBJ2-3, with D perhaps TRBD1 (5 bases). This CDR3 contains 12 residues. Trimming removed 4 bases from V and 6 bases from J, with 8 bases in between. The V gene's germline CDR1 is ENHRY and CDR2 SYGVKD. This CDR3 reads CAISAGLDTQYF. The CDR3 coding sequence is TGTGCCATCAGTGCAGGGTTGGATACGCAGTATTTT.

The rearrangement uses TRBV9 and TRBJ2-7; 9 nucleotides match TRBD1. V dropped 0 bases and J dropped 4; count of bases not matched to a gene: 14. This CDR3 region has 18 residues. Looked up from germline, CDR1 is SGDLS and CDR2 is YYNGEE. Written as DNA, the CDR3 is TGTGCCAGCAGCGTAGACGCCGGAGGGACAGGGCCAAGATACGAGCAGTACTTC. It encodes CASSVDAGGTGPRYEQYF.

The CDR3 region is CASSNGQGALSEKLFF. For the CDR3, the DNA is TGTGCCAGTAGCAATGGACAGGGGGCCTTGAGTGAAAAACTGTTTTTT. The chain carries TRBV19 and TRBJ1-4, with 11 bases lining up with TRBD1. This CDR3 region has 16 residues. Germline V gene sequence: CDR1 LNHDA, CDR2 SQIVND (reference sequence). V lost 6 bases and J lost 7; bases outside the gene matches: 10.

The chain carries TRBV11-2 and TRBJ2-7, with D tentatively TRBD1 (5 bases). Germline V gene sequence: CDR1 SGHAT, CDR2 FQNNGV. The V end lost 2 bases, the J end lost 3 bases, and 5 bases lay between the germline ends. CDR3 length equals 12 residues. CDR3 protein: CASSLQGYEQYF. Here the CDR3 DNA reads TGTGCCAGCAGCTTACAGGGCTACGAGCAGTACTTC.

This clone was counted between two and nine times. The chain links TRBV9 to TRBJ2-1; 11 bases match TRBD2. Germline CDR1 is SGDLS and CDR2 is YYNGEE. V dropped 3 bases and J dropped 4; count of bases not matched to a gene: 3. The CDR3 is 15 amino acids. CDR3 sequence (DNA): TGTGCCAGCAGCGGCGGGACTAGCGGTTACAATGAGCAGTTCTTC. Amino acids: CASSGGTSGYNEQFF.

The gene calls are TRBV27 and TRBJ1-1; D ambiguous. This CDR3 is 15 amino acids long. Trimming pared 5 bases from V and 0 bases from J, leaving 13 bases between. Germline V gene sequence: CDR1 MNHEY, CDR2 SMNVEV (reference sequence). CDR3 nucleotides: TGTGCCAGCAGTCATACTAACTCAGTGAACACTGAAGCTTTCTTT. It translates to CASSHTNSVNTEAFF.

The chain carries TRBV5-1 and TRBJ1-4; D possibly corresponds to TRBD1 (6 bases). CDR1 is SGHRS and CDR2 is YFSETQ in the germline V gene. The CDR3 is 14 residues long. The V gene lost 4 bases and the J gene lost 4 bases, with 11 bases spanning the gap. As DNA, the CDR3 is TGCGCCAGCAGCGCCTGGACAGATAATGAAAAACTGTTTTTT. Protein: CASSAWTDNEKLFF.

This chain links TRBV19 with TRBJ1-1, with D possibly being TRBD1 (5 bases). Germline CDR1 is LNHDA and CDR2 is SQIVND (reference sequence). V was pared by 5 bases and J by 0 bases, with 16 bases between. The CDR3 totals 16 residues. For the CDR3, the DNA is TGTGCCAGTAGTCTGGACACCCAACTTATGAACACTGAAGCTTTCTTT. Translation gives CASSLDTQLMNTEAFF.

The CDR3 loop is CASSRQGSRVQETQYF. In DNA form, the CDR3 reads TGTGCCAGCAGCAGACAGGGCTCGCGAGTTCAAGAGACCCAGTACTTC. This chain links TRBV11-2 with TRBJ2-5, with 7 nucleotides matching TRBD1. Germline CDR1 SGHAT, CDR2 FQNNGV. CDR3 length equals 16 residues. Losses at the gene ends were 5 bases for V and 2 bases for J; bases not matched to a gene: 11.

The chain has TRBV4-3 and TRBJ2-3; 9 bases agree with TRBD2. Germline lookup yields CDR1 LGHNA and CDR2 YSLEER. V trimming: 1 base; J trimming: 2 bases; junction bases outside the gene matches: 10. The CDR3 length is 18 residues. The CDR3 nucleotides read TGCGCCAGCAGCCAAGGCACCCGATTAGCGGGGGACACAGATACGCAGTATTTT. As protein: CASSQGTRLAGDTDTQYF.

Written as DNA, the CDR3 is TGTGCCAGCAGTCCCCGACAGGTCCCACCCGGGGTCCTGACTTTC. This sequence encodes CASSPRQVPPGVLTF. J is TRBJ2-6 and V is TRBV2, with a weak D call TRBD1 (6 bases). The CDR3 totals 15 residues. In germline, CDR1 is SNHLY, CDR2 FYNNEI. V was cut by 5 bases and J by 13 bases, with 21 bases left in between. Filled out from reference TRBV2 and TRBJ2-6, the complete variable domain reads EPEVTQTPSHQVTQMGQEVILRCVPISNHLYFYWYRQILGQKVEFLVSFYNNEISEKSEIFDDQFSVERPDGSNFTLKIRSTKLEDSAMYFCASSPRQVPPGVLTFGAGSRLTVL.

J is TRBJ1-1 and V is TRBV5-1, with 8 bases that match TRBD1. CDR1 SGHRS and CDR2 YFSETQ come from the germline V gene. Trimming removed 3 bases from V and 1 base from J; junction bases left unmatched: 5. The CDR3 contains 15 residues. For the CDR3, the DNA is TGCGCCAGCAGCTGGGGGGACAGGCAGAACACTGAAGCTTTCTTT. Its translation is CASSWGDRQNTEAFF.

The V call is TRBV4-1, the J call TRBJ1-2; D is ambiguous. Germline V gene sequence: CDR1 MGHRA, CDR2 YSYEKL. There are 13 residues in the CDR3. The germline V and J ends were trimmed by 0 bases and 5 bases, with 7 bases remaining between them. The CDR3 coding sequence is TGCGCCAGCAGCCAAGATCCCGGGTATGGCTACACCTTC. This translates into CASSQDPGYGYTF.

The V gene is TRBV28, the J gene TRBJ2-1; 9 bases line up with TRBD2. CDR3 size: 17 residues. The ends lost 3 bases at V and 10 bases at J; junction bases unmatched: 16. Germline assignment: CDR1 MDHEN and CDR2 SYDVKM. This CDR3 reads CASSFMQGGGGDIEQFF. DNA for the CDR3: TGTGCCAGCAGTTTTATGCAGGGCGGCGGGGGGGACATAGAGCAGTTCTTC.

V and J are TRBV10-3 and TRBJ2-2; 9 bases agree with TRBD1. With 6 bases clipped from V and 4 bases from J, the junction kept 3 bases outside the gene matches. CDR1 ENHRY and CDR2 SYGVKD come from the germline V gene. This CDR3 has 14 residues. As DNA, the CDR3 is TGTGCCATCAGCTCGACAGGGGGCACCGGGGAGCTGTTTTTT. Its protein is CAISSTGGTGELFF.

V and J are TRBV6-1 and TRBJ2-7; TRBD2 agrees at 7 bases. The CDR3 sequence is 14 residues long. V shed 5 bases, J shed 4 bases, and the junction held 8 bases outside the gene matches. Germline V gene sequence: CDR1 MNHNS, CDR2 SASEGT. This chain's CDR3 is CASSTRRELYEQYF. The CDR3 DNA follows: TGTGCCAGCAGTACTAGGCGGGAGTTGTACGAGCAGTACTTC.

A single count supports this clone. The CDR3 spells CASSYPSGTGGDYGYTF. The DNA of the CDR3 is TGTGCCAGCAGCTACCCTTCCGGGACAGGGGGGGACTATGGCTACACCTTC. This rearrangement joins TRBV5-6 to TRBJ1-2; 11 positions match TRBD1. Germline V CDR1 and CDR2: SGHDT, YYEEEE. This CDR3 comprises 17 residues. V shed 3 bases, J shed 3 bases, and the junction held 10 bases outside the gene matches.

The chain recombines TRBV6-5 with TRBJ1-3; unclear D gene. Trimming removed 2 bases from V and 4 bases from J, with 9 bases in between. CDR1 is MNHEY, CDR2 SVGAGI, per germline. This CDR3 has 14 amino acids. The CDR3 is CASSYSGRGNTIYF. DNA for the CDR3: TGTGCCAGCAGTTACAGCGGGAGAGGAAACACCATATATTTT.

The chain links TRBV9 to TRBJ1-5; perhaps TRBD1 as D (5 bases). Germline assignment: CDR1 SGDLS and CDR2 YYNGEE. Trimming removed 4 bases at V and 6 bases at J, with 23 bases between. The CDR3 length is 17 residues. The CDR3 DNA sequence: TGTGCCAGCAGCCCGGGGCGGGACCCCAAATTGGGTCAGCCCCAGCATTTT. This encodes CASSPGRDPKLGQPQHF.

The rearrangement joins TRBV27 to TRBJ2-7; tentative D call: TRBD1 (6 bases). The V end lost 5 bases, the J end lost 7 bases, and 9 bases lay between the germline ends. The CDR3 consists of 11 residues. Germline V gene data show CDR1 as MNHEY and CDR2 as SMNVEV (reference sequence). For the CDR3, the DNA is TGTGCCAGCAGTCTAGGGACAGAGCAGTACTTC. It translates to CASSLGTEQYF.

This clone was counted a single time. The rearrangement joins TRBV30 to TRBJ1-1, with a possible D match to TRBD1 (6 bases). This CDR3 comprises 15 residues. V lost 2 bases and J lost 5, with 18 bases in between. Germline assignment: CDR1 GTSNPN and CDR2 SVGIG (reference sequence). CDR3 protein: CAWSSFEGGSTEAFF. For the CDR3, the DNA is TGTGCCTGGAGTTCTTTTGAAGGGGGTTCGACTGAAGCTTTCTTT.

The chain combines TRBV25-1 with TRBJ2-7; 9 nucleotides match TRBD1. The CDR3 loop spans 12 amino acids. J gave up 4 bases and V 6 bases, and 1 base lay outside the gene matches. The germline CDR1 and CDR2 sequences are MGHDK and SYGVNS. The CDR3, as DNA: TGTGCCAGCAGCGGGACAGGGTACGAGCAGTACTTC. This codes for CASSGTGYEQYF.

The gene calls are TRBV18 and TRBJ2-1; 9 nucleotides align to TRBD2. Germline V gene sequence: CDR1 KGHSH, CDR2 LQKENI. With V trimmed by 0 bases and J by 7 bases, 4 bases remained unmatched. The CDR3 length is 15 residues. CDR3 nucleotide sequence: TGTGCCAGCTCACCACCGTCTAGCGGGAAAAATGAGCAGTTCTTC. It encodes CASSPPSSGKNEQFF.

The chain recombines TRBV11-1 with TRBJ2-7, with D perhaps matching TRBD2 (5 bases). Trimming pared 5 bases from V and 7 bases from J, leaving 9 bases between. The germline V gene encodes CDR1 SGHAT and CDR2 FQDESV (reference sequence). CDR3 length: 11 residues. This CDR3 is CASSIGVEQYF. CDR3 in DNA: TGTGCCAGCAGCATCGGGGTTGAGCAGTACTTC.

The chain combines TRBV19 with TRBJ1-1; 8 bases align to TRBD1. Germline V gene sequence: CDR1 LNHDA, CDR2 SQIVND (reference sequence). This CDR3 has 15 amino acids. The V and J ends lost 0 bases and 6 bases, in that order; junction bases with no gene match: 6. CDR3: CASSIDTTTGAEAFF. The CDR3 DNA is TGTGCCAGTAGTATAGACACAACGACAGGGGCTGAAGCTTTCTTT.

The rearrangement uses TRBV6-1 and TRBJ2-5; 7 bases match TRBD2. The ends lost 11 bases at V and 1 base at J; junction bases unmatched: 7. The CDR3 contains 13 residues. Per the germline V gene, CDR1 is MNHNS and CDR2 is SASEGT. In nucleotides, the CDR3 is TGTGCCGGAGGGAGGGACCTCCAAGAGACCCAGTACTTC. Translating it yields CAGGRDLQETQYF.

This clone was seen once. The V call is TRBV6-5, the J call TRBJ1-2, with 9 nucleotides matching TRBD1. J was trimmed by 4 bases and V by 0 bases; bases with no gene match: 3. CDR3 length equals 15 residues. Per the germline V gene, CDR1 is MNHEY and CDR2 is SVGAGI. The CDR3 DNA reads TGTGCCAGCAGTTACTCCGGGACAGGGATCTATGGCTACACCTTC. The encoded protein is CASSYSGTGIYGYTF.